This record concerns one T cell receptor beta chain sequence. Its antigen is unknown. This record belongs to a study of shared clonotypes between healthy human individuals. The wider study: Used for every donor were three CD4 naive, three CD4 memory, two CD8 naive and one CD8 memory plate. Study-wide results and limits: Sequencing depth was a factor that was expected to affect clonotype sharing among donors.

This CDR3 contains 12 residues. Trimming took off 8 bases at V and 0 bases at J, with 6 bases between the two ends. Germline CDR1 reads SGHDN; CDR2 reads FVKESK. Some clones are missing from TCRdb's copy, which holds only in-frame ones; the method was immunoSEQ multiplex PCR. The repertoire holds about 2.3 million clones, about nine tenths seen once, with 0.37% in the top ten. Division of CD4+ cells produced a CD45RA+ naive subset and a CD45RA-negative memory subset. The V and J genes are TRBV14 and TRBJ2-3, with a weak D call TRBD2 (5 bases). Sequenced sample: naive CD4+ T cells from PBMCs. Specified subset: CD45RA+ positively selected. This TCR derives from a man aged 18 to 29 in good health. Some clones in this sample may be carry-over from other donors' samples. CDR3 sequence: CASAGSTDTQYF. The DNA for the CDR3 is TGTGCCAGCGCGGGTAGCACAGATACGCAGTATTTT.